These 23 T cell receptor beta chains share one sample of origin, sequenced in a study of CDR3 diversity in severe acne. TCRdb redid the calling of the PCR reads with MiXCR, one entry per CDR3 protein. The table lists about 90,000 distinct CDR3 sequences, about 50% of them singletons, with 9.5% to 13% in the top ten. Material: blood. The receptors stem from a male donor in good health, serving as a control.

This clonotype was observed a handful of times. The rearrangement links TRBV6-5 to TRBJ2-7; a weak D match, TRBD2 (6 bases). CDR3 length equals 15 residues. Between the trimmed V and J ends, which lost 5 bases and 0 bases, there was a span of 14 bases. Germline loops: CDR1 MNHEY, CDR2 SVGAGI. The CDR3 DNA follows: TGTGCCAGCAGTCCCCTCGGGGGTCCCTCCTACGAGCAGTACTTC. Encoded protein: CASSPLGGPSYEQYF.

This clonotype was picked up many times. This chain connects TRBV6-5 to TRBJ1-2; the D is unclear. Germline V CDR1 and CDR2: MNHEY, SVGAGI. Deletions cut 0 bases from V and 8 bases from J, with 13 bases between. The length of the CDR3 is 14 residues. The CDR3 is CASSYSGPQRGYTF. The CDR3 bases are TGTGCCAGCAGTTACTCCGGGCCACAAAGGGGCTACACCTTC.

The chain is built from TRBV20-1 and TRBJ2-3; 8 nucleotides agree with TRBD2. The CDR3 contains 14 residues. The J segment lost 0 bases and the V segment lost 6 bases, leaving 5 bases of the junction unmatched. The germline gives CDR1 DFQATT, CDR2 SNEGSKA (reference sequence). CDR3 amino acids: CSASSSGSTDTQYF. As DNA, the CDR3 is TGCAGTGCCAGTTCTAGCGGGAGCACAGATACGCAGTATTTT.

The V call is TRBV2, the J call TRBJ2-7; TRBD2 aligns across 8 bases. The CDR3 contains 13 residues. Germline V lookup: CDR1 SNHLY, CDR2 FYNNEI. After removal of 8 bases from V and 3 bases from J, the junction contained 6 bases not matched to a gene. The CDR3 DNA sequence: TGTGCCAGCCGGGGGGGAGTGGGCTACGAGCAGTACTTC. It is translated as CASRGGVGYEQYF.

The genes are TRBV12-3 or TRBV12-4 and TRBJ1-5, with D uncertain. Trimming cost V 5 bases and J 5 bases, with 7 bases left between them. The CDR3 runs 12 residues. The CDR3 loop reads CASSLLYQPQHF. In DNA form, the CDR3 reads TGTGCCAGCAGTCTACTCTATCAGCCCCAGCATTTT.

V gene TRBV5-1 combines with J gene TRBJ1-1; D might be TRBD1 (5 bases). Looked up from germline, CDR1 is SGHRS and CDR2 is YFSETQ. The length of the CDR3 is 13 residues. V shed 5 bases and J shed 2 bases, with 10 bases lying between them. CDR3 sequence (DNA): TGCGCCAGCAGAGGGACGGATAACACTGAAGCTTTCTTT. It codes for CASRGTDNTEAFF. The entire variable domain, with the rest obtained from reference TRBV5-1 and TRBJ1-1, is as follows: KAGVTQTPRYLIKTRGQQVTLSCSPISGHRSVSWYQQTPGQGLQFLFEYFSETQRNKGNFPGRFSGRQFSNSRSEMNVSTLELGDSALYLCASRGTDNTEAFFGQGTRLTVV.

The chain recombines TRBV7-9 with TRBJ1-2, with D uncertain. The CDR3 sequence is 12 residues long. CDR1 is SEHNR, CDR2 FQNEAQ, per germline (reference sequence). V lost 1 base and J lost 8, with 8 bases in between. This CDR3 is CASSLDEGGYTF. CDR3 nucleotides: TGTGCCAGCAGCTTAGACGAAGGAGGCTACACCTTC.

The chain couples TRBV5-1 to TRBJ1-2; no reliable D call. Trimming removed 0 bases at V and 4 bases at J, with 16 bases between. Germline loops: CDR1 SGHRS, CDR2 YFSETQ. This CDR3 has 16 residues. CDR3 region: CASSLEGREEGYGYTF. CDR3 in DNA: TGCGCCAGCAGCTTGGAGGGAAGAGAGGAGGGCTATGGCTACACCTTC.

In this sample, this clonotype turned up many times. This chain links TRBV14 with TRBJ1-2; TRBD1 agrees at 9 bases. V shed 4 bases and J 6 bases; nucleotides not matched to a gene: 3. This CDR3 is 13 amino acids long. Germline V gene lookup returns CDR1 SGHDN and CDR2 FVKESK. This CDR3 reads CASSPRTGDGYTF. The CDR3, as DNA: TGTGCCAGCAGCCCCCGGACAGGGGATGGCTACACCTTC.

The chain carries TRBV13 and TRBJ1-3; D is ambiguous. Deletions cut 1 base from V and 4 bases from J, with 11 bases between. The germline gives CDR1 PRHDT, CDR2 FYEKMQ (reference sequence). The CDR3 consists of 15 residues. This CDR3 is CASSLVPGGGNTIYF. In nucleotides, the CDR3 is TGTGCCAGCAGCTTAGTTCCGGGAGGGGGAAACACCATATATTTT.

This sequence joins TRBV7-9 and TRBJ2-5; the match to TRBD1 covers 8 bases. Unmatched junction bases numbered 18, after V lost 7 bases and J lost 5 bases. Germline values: CDR1 SEHNR, CDR2 FQNEAQ (reference sequence). The CDR3 has 17 amino acids. CDR3 coding DNA: TGTGCCAGCACCGCGGCCCCCGTGGCAGGGGGCCAGGAGACCCAGTACTTC. It encodes CASTAAPVAGGQETQYF.

The chain employs TRBV20-1 and TRBJ1-2; weak D call: TRBD1 (5 bases). This CDR3 has 15 residues. Germline V CDR1 and CDR2: DFQATT, SNEGSKA (reference sequence). V was cut by 3 bases and J by 10 bases, with 24 bases left in between. CDR3 DNA: TGCAGTGCTAGCGCCCAGGGTGCTACGAGAAGGGACTACACCTTC. This gives the protein CSASAQGATRRDYTF.

The rearrangement links TRBV4-1 to TRBJ2-1; D not certain. The germline CDR1 and CDR2 sequences are MGHRA and YSYEKL. CDR3 length: 18 residues. With 0 bases removed from V and 0 bases from J, the gap between germline ends came to 15 bases. DNA of the CDR3: TGCGCCAGCAGCCAAGATAGGGTAGCAGGACGCTCCTACAATGAGCAGTTCTTC. It yields the protein CASSQDRVAGRSYNEQFF.

The chain employs TRBV20-1 and TRBJ1-1; 11 nucleotides align to TRBD1. CDR3 length: 13 residues. After removal of 5 bases from V and 5 bases from J, the junction contained 4 bases not matched to a gene. The germline V gene has CDR1 DFQATT and CDR2 SNEGSKA (reference sequence). CDR3 DNA sequence: TGCAGTGCTCCCGGGACAGGGGGGACTGAAGCTTTCTTT. Translation: CSAPGTGGTEAFF.

J is TRBJ2-7 and V is TRBV10-3; a possible D gene is TRBD1 (7 bases). There are 15 residues in the CDR3. The germline CDR1 and CDR2 sequences are ENHRY and SYGVKD. V shed 0 bases and J shed 2 bases, with 11 bases lying between them. Here the CDR3 DNA reads TGTGCCATCAGTGAGTCGGGGGGACAGACCTACGAGCAGTACTTC. This translates into CAISESGGQTYEQYF.

This chain connects TRBV9 to TRBJ1-1; no clear D gene. V lost 4 bases to trimming and J lost 5 bases, with 15 bases between them. Germline V gives CDR1 SGDLS, CDR2 YYNGEE. The CDR3 totals 14 residues. CDR3 DNA sequence: TGTGCCAGCAGCTCCCGGACCCAGGTGACTGAAGCTTTCTTT. Translated: CASSSRTQVTEAFF. Filled out from reference TRBV9 and TRBJ1-1, the complete variable domain reads DSGVTQTPKHLITATGQRVTLRCSPRSGDLSVYWYQQSLDQGLQFLIQYYNGEERAKGNILERFSAQQFPDLHSELNLSSLELGDSALYFCASSSRTQVTEAFFGQGTRLTVV.

In this sample, this clonotype turned up many times. A much larger clone lies one base from this, so it may be a read error. Here the CDR3 omits its conserved ending phenylalanine or tryptophan, so a read error is the likely source. The chain links TRBV20-1 to TRBJ2-7; 8 bases fit TRBD2. J gave up 4 bases and V 3 bases, and 8 bases lay outside the gene matches. This CDR3 region has 14 residues. CDR1 and CDR2 from the germline V gene are DFQATT and SNEGSKA (reference sequence). CDR3 in DNA: TGCAGTGCTAGTGGAGCGGGAGCCTCGTACGAGCAGTACCTC. It specifies CSASGAGASYEQYL.

This clonotype was counted a few times. The rearrangement joins TRBV7-9 to TRBJ2-5; D might be TRBD2 (6 bases). V lost 8 bases and J 5 bases, leaving 15 bases between the germline ends. The CDR3 extends over 13 amino acids. Germline lookup yields CDR1 SEHNR and CDR2 FQNEAQ (reference sequence). CDR3 nucleotides: TGTGCCAGCTCGCCGGAGGGGAGGGAGACCCAGTACTTC. This gives the protein CASSPEGRETQYF.

CDR3 DNA: TGCAGTGCTAGAGAGGGAGGTGGTAATTCACCCCTCCACTTT. Encoded protein: CSAREGGGNSPLHF. The chain uses TRBV20-1 and TRBJ1-6; D is uncertain. This CDR3 has 14 residues. V shed 0 bases and J shed 6 bases, with 9 bases lying between them. CDR1 and CDR2 (germline): DFQATT, SNEGSKA (reference sequence).

This clonotype was seen a few times. The rearrangement uses TRBV18 and TRBJ2-7, with 10 bases that match TRBD2. V lost 2 bases, J lost 2 bases, and 3 bases stayed unmatched. The CDR3 runs to 15 residues. Germline V lookup: CDR1 KGHSH, CDR2 LQKENI. The CDR3 nucleotides read TGTGCCAGCTCACCAAAACTAGCGGGAACCTACGAGCAGTACTTC. It translates to CASSPKLAGTYEQYF. The variable domain in full, completed from reference TRBV18 and TRBJ2-7, reads NAGVMQNPRHLVRRRGQEARLRCSPMKGHSHVYWYRQLPEEGLKFMVYLQKENIIDESGMPKERFSAEFPKEGPSILRIQQVVRGDSAAYFCASSPKLAGTYEQYFGPGTRLTVT.

This clonotype was observed at least ten times. The rearrangement links TRBV11-2 to TRBJ2-2; a weak D match, TRBD1 (6 bases). The CDR3 runs 17 residues. Trimming took 5 bases from V and 6 from J, leaving 22 bases between them. CDR1 SGHAT and CDR2 FQNNGV come from the germline V gene. The CDR3 coding sequence is TGTGCCAGCAGCCAAAGCCTACCTCTCCAGGGGTCCGGGGAGCTGTTTTTT. This gives the protein CASSQSLPLQGSGELFF.

The CDR3 DNA reads as TGTGCCACCAGTGATTCGACAAAAACAGGGGGAGGGTTAGCTTTCTTT. The encoded protein is CATSDSTKTGGGLAFF. V is TRBV24-1 and J is TRBJ1-1, with 8 nucleotides matching TRBD1. This CDR3 contains 16 residues. CDR1 is KGHDR, CDR2 SFDVKD, per germline. The V segment lost 2 bases and the J segment 10 bases; nucleotides outside the gene matches: 14.

Concerning this clonotype: This could be a read error, since a much larger clone is one nucleotide away. The chain couples TRBV7-9 to TRBJ2-7, with 7 bases lining up with TRBD2. CDR1 SEHNR and CDR2 FQNEAQ come from the germline V gene (reference sequence). There are 15 residues in the CDR3. CDR3 in amino acids: CASSFERDPPYERYF. The CDR3 DNA reads TGTGCCAGCAGCTTTGAGCGGGACCCTCCCTACGAGCGGTACTTC.